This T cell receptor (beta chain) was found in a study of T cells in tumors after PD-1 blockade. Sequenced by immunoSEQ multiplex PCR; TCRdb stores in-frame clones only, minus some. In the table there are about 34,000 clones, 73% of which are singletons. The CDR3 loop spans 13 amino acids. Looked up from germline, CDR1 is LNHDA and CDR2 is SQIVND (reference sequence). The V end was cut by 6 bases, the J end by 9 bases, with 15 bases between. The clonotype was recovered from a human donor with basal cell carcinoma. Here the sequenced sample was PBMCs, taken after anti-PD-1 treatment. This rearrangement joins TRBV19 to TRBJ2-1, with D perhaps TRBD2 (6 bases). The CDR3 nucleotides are TGTGCCAGTAGAGAGACTAGTTTGGGTGAGCAGTTCTTC. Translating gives CASRETSLGEQFF.